Listed below are T cell receptor beta chains from one sample, sequenced in a study of response to subunit inactivated influenza vaccine. TCRdb ran MiXCR on the RT-PCR reads and lists one entry per CDR3 protein. The sample holds roughly 650,000 distinct CDR3 sequences, about 15% seen once. Sequenced here: PBMCs from blood, sampled about 12 days after vaccination. These receptor sequences come from a man aged 45-60 years who received an inactivated influenza vaccine. Each CDR3 is given with its conserved first and last residue. Fields, in order: J gene, D gene, V gene, clone size, CDR3 protein, CDR3 DNA. D genes are given only for firm matches. Clone size appears in some rows only: once, few, many, or a class for an expanded clone.

TRBJ2-3 | . | TRBV7-3 | few | CASSLSDADTQYF | TGTGCCAGCAGCTTAAGCGACGCAGATACGCAGTATTTT
TRBJ2-2 | . | TRBV5-1 | many | CASSFTGYSGELFF | TGCGCCAGCAGCTTTACCGGGTATTCCGGGGAGCTGTTTTTT
TRBJ1-1 | . | TRBV12-3/TRBV12-4 | many | CASSLSVGGTEAFF | TGTGCCAGCAGTTTGAGTGTCGGGGGTACTGAAGCTTTCTTT
TRBJ2-3 | TRBD2 | TRBV10-3 | . | CAISESLAGGPTDTQYF | TGTGCCATCAGTGAGTCCCTAGCGGGAGGGCCGACAGATACGCAGTATTTT
TRBJ1-1 | TRBD1 | TRBV28 | . | CATRDRGKAFF | TGTGCCACACGAGACAGGGGAAAAGCTTTCTTT
TRBJ1-6 | TRBD1 | TRBV2 | . | CASTFDRGNNPLHF | TGTGCCAGCACGTTTGACAGGGGGAATAATCCCCTCCACTTT
TRBJ2-1 | . | TRBV12-3/TRBV12-4 | few | CASGTGEGRPEQFF | TGTGCCAGCGGTACAGGGGAGGGCAGACCCGAGCAGTTCTTC
TRBJ1-4 | . | TRBV19 | few | CASSRTVATNEKLFF | TGTGCCAGTAGTAGGACGGTGGCAACTAATGAAAAACTGTTTTTT
TRBJ2-7 | . | TRBV4-2 | . | CASSQEGSSPYEQYF | TGTGCCAGCAGCCAAGAGGGGAGTTCCCCCTACGAGCAGTACTTC
TRBJ2-2 | TRBD1 | TRBV7-2 | . | CASSLDRGWTGELFF | TGTGCCAGCAGCCTAGACAGGGGTTGGACCGGGGAGCTGTTTTTT
TRBJ2-1 | . | TRBV4-2 | few | CASSQDWLSSYNEQFF | TGTGCCAGCAGCCAAGATTGGCTGAGCTCCTACAATGAGCAGTTCTTC
TRBJ2-5 | TRBD2 | TRBV20-1 | . | CSATLPGGVIETQYF | TGCAGTGCGACTCTCCCCGGGGGGGTAATAGAGACCCAGTACTTC
TRBJ1-1 | TRBD1 | TRBV7-6 | few | CASSLDGTDRSEAFF | TGTGCCAGCAGCTTGGACGGGACAGATCGGTCTGAAGCTTTCTTT
TRBJ2-6 | TRBD1 | TRBV20-1 | . | CCASTGGSSGANVLTF | TGCTGTGCCTCGACAGGGGGAAGCTCTGGGGCCAACGTCCTGACTTTC
TRBJ2-7 | . | TRBV5-1 | . | CAGSLGESYEQYF | TGCGCCGGCAGCTTGGGCGAATCCTACGAGCAGTACTTC
TRBJ2-3 | . | TRBV7-9 | many | CASSLPRTGSRTDTQYF | TGTGCCAGCAGCTTACCCCGTACAGGGTCAAGAACAGATACGCAGTATTTT
TRBJ2-7 | TRBD2 | TRBV20-1 | . | CSARTAGVYEQYF | TGCAGTGCTAGAACCGCGGGGGTCTACGAGCAGTACTTC
TRBJ2-5 | . | TRBV7-2 | . | CASSHTGKGIQETQYF | TGTGCCAGCAGCCACACAGGGAAGGGGATCCAAGAGACCCAGTACTTC
TRBJ2-7 | . | TRBV5-6 | . | CASSSSSGVYEQYF | TGTGCCAGCAGCTCCTCCTCAGGAGTTTACGAGCAGTACTTC
TRBJ2-7 | . | TRBV18 | few | CASSPQGSKQYF | TGTGCCAGCTCACCACAGGGCTCCAAGCAGTACTTC
TRBJ2-2 | TRBD2 | TRBV24-1 | . | CATRDSGDTGELFF | TGTGCCACCAGGGATAGCGGGGACACCGGGGAGCTGTTTTTT
TRBJ2-7 | . | TRBV6-2/TRBV6-3 | . | CASSYSIAGTFSYEQYF | TGTGCCAGCAGTTACTCGATCGCAGGCACGTTCTCCTACGAGCAGTACTTC
TRBJ1-1 | . | TRBV5-1 | . | CASSLAGGDTEAFF | TGCGCCAGCAGCTTGGCGGGCGGTGACACTGAAGCTTTCTTT
TRBJ1-1 | . | TRBV15 | . | CATSKGPGMNTEAFF | TGTGCCACCAGCAAAGGCCCGGGTATGAACACTGAAGCTTTCTTT
TRBJ2-1 | TRBD2 | TRBV7-9 | few | CASSPGFGRNNEQFF | TGTGCCAGCAGCCCGGGCTTCGGGAGGAATAATGAGCAGTTCTTC
TRBJ2-1 | . | TRBV7-2 | few | CASSLVQISYNEQFF | TGTGCCAGCAGCTTAGTCCAGATCTCCTACAATGAGCAGTTCTTC
TRBJ2-5 | . | TRBV27 | . | CASRQGGLRDQETQYF | TGTGCCAGCAGGCAAGGAGGGCTCCGGGATCAAGAGACCCAGTACTTC
TRBJ2-1 | TRBD2 | TRBV7-2 | few | CASSLAMSGVGTSVVNEQFF | TGTGCCAGCAGCTTAGCGATGTCGGGGGTTGGGACTAGCGTGGTCAATGAGCAGTTCTTC
TRBJ2-2 | TRBD1 | TRBV5-1 | . | CASSQQGSNTGELFF | TGCGCCAGCAGCCAACAGGGGTCGAACACCGGGGAGCTGTTTTTT
TRBJ2-7 | TRBD1 | TRBV20-1 | . | CSASQGQLYEQYF | TGCAGTGCCAGTCAGGGACAGCTCTACGAGCAGTACTTC
TRBJ2-3 | TRBD2 | TRBV3-1 | . | CASSQELAGGTDTQYF | TGTGCCAGCAGCCAAGAGCTAGCGGGGGGCACAGATACGCAGTATTTT
TRBJ2-1 | . | TRBV5-1 | . | CASMEGADNEQFF | TGCGCCAGCATGGAGGGGGCGGACAATGAGCAGTTCTTC
TRBJ2-7 | . | TRBV9 | . | CASSVEGYVGGSEQYF | TGTGCCAGCAGCGTAGAAGGGTATGTTGGGGGATCCGAGCAGTACTTC
TRBJ1-2 | . | TRBV27 | few | CASSPLGQNGYTF | TGTGCCAGCAGTCCCCTTGGACAGAATGGCTACACCTTC
TRBJ1-2 | TRBD1 | TRBV29-1 | . | CSDLDRANYGYTF | TGCAGCGACCTAGACAGGGCCAACTATGGCTACACCTTC
TRBJ2-2 | . | TRBV7-6 | few | CASSLYTGTGELFF | TGTGCCAGCAGCTTATACACGGGCACCGGGGAGCTGTTTTTT
TRBJ2-2 | TRBD1 | TRBV6-2/TRBV6-3 | . | CASSYSWTGDTGELFF | TGTGCCAGCAGTTACTCGTGGACAGGGGACACCGGCGAGCTGTTTTTT
TRBJ2-1 | TRBD2 | TRBV28 | few | CASSLNFASGRDNEQFF | TGTGCCAGCAGTTTGAATTTCGCCAGCGGGAGAGACAATGAGCAGTTCTTC
TRBJ2-5 | . | TRBV7-2 | few | CASRSGEEETQYF | TGTGCCAGCAGGTCCGGGGAAGAAGAGACCCAGTACTTC
TRBJ1-1 | . | TRBV18 | . | CASSPRDSFYTEAFF | TGTGCCAGCTCACCACGTGACTCCTTCTACACTGAAGCTTTCTTT
TRBJ2-3 | TRBD2 | TRBV7-9 | . | CASSYNSGPEYF | TGTGCCAGCAGCTACAATAGCGGGCCAGAGTATTTT
TRBJ1-5 | . | TRBV20-1 | few | CSVSASSNQPQHF | TGCAGTGTCTCGGCTAGTAGCAATCAGCCCCAGCATTTT
TRBJ2-7 | . | TRBV28 | . | CASSPTVFSYEQYF | TGTGCCAGCAGTCCGACAGTTTTCTCCTACGAGCAGTACTTC
TRBJ2-7 | . | TRBV6-5 | . | CASSYSNGGYYEQYF | TGTGCCAGCAGTTACTCTAACGGCGGGTACTACGAGCAGTACTTC
TRBJ1-1 | TRBD1 | TRBV29-1 | few | CSVLGTGAWGTEAFF | TGCAGCGTACTTGGGACAGGGGCCTGGGGCACTGAAGCTTTCTTT
TRBJ2-5 | . | TRBV20-1 | few | CSARRKGQVETQYF | TGCAGTGCTAGACGAAAGGGGCAGGTGGAGACCCAGTACTTC
TRBJ2-2 | . | TRBV11-2 | . | CASQVGPQTNTGELFF | TGTGCCAGCCAAGTGGGACCGCAAACGAACACCGGGGAGCTGTTTTTT
TRBJ1-5 | . | TRBV15 | few | CATSRRQRSNQPQHF | TGTGCCACCAGCAGAAGACAGAGAAGCAATCAGCCCCAGCATTTT
TRBJ2-2 | TRBD1 | TRBV7-9 | . | CASSLSGQGRAGELFF | TGTGCCAGCAGCTTATCAGGACAGGGGCGAGCCGGGGAGCTGTTTTTT
TRBJ2-7 | . | TRBV5-6 | . | CASSPLGGPEVGEQYF | TGTGCCAGCAGCCCCCTGGGGGGCCCTGAGGTGGGCGAGCAGTACTTC
TRBJ2-3 | TRBD1 | TRBV2 | few | CASSERTGLDTQYF | TGTGCCAGCAGTGAACGGACAGGGCTAGATACGCAGTATTTT
TRBJ2-7 | TRBD1 | TRBV12-3/TRBV12-4 | few | CASSLSGTDYGQYF | TGTGCCAGCAGTTTATCCGGGACAGACTACGGGCAGTACTTC
TRBJ2-3 | . | TRBV29-1 | few | CSAVPGPDTQYF | TGCAGCGCCGTACCGGGCCCAGATACGCAGTATTTT
TRBJ1-5 | . | TRBV12-3/TRBV12-4 | few | CASSLDVWSSNQPQHF | TGTGCCAGCAGTTTAGACGTTTGGAGTAGCAATCAGCCCCAGCATTTT
TRBJ2-5 | TRBD1 | TRBV28 | . | CASSWDRVMMETQYF | TGTGCCAGCAGCTGGGACAGGGTAATGATGGAGACCCAGTACTTC